These 9 T cell receptor beta chains were sequenced from one sample in a study of T cell changes during pregnancy in multiple sclerosis. TCRdb's copy holds only in-frame clones and misses some; the assay was immunoSEQ multiplex PCR. Altogether over 35,000 clones are present, roughly 90% being singletons, with the ten largest covering 10% to 15%. Sequencing used CD8+ T cells from peripheral blood mononuclear cells, obtained in the first trimester of pregnancy. The receptors derive from a female donor with multiple sclerosis, enrolled in a pregnancy study.

The chain links TRBV4-1 to TRBJ1-5, with a tentative D call TRBD1 (5 bases). CDR3 length: 13 residues. Germline assignment: CDR1 MGHRA and CDR2 YSYEKL. V lost 2 bases to trimming and J lost 6 bases, with 8 bases between them. The CDR3 bases are TGCGCCAGCAGCCAATTTCAGGGTCAGCCCCAGCATTTT. Residues: CASSQFQGQPQHF.

J is TRBJ2-7 and V is TRBV11-2; D is ambiguous. The CDR3 is made up of 13 amino acids. Germline CDR1 reads SGHAT; CDR2 reads FQNNGV. V dropped 10 bases and J dropped 4 bases, with 17 bases sitting between them. The DNA for the CDR3 is TGTGCCACCCCTAAACCCCCCGATTACGAGCAGTACTTC. Its translation: CATPKPPDYEQYF. Full variable domain (missing parts from reference TRBV11-2 and TRBJ2-7): EAGVAQSPRYKIIEKRQSVAFWCNPISGHATLYWYQQILGQGPKLLIQFQNNGVVDDSQLPKDRFSAERLKGVDSTLKIQPAKLEDSAVYLCATPKPPDYEQYFGPGTRLTVT.

The chain couples TRBV7-9 to TRBJ1-1, with D unclear. The V gene lost 2 bases and the J gene lost 4 bases, with 11 bases spanning the gap. The CDR3 runs to 14 residues. The germline CDR1 and CDR2 sequences are SEHNR and FQNEAQ (reference sequence). CDR3 sequence: CASSLQNSGTEAFF. The CDR3 nucleotides are TGTGCCAGCAGCTTACAGAACAGCGGCACTGAAGCTTTCTTT.

The V call is TRBV15, the J call TRBJ1-2; weak D call: TRBD1 (6 bases). This CDR3 is 13 amino acids long. Germline lookup yields CDR1 LNHNV and CDR2 YYDKDF (reference sequence). Trimming stripped 5 bases from V and 7 bases from J, with 14 bases between. The CDR3 sequence: CATSPDRDGGYTF. For the CDR3, the DNA is TGTGCCACCAGCCCGGACAGAGATGGTGGCTACACCTTC.

V is TRBV6-1 and J is TRBJ2-7; the match to TRBD1 covers 8 bases. The CDR3 is 14 amino acids. The junction had 11 bases not matched to a gene; V was cut back by 6 bases and J by 7 bases. CDR1 is MNHNS and CDR2 is SASEGT in the germline V gene. The DNA of the CDR3 is TGTGCCAGCAGACCGGGACAGGAGGTGGAAGAGCAGTACTTC. Amino acid sequence: CASRPGQEVEEQYF.

For this clone: Germline is not matched at one junction end, which may reflect a read error. The chain has TRBV5-8 and TRBJ2-4; maybe TRBD1 (5 bases). CDR3 length equals 9 residues. From germline, CDR1 is SGHTS and CDR2 YDEGEE. The CDR3 loop is CASSLQDPF. The CDR3 coding sequence is TGTGCCAGCAGCCTACAGGACCCCTTC.

V is TRBV6-1 and J is TRBJ2-7, with 7 bases fitting TRBD1. J was trimmed by 6 bases and V by 7 bases; bases with no gene match: 12. The CDR3 contains 14 residues. Germline loops: CDR1 MNHNS, CDR2 SASEGT. Written as DNA, the CDR3 is TGTGCCAGCACTCGCGAGGAGACAGGGCTCGAGCAGTACTTC. The encoded protein is CASTREETGLEQYF.

V gene TRBV5-4 combines with J gene TRBJ2-5; TRBD2 matches at 8 bases. Germline V gene data show CDR1 as SGHNT and CDR2 as YYREEE (reference sequence). Germline trimming cut 1 base from V and 4 bases from J; bases unmatched to any gene: 9. This CDR3 contains 16 residues. The CDR3 region is CASSLRAGAPPETQYF. The CDR3 coding sequence is TGTGCCAGCAGCTTGCGAGCGGGGGCCCCTCCAGAGACCCAGTACTTC.

The V gene is TRBV5-5, the J gene TRBJ2-7, with 9 bases fitting TRBD1. With V trimmed by 2 bases and J by 5 bases, 8 bases remained unmatched. CDR3 length: 15 residues. Germline V lookup: CDR1 SGHKS, CDR2 YYEKEE (reference sequence). CDR3 sequence reads: CASSFRGQGLNEQYF. For the CDR3, the DNA is TGTGCCAGCAGCTTTCGCGGACAGGGGTTGAACGAGCAGTACTTC.